This T cell receptor (beta chain) was sequenced for a study of Graves' ophthalmopathy and Graves' hyperthyroidism (dated by TCRdb to 2016 to 2018). About the investigation overall: Hyperthyroidism was defined as stable when no progression to ophthalmopathy occurred within 18 months of follow-up. To tell Graves' ophthalmopathy apart from Graves' hyperthyroidism, and to predict which patients would progress to ophthalmopathy, the study relied on TCR beta repertoire signatures. In roughly 6 hyperthyroidism patients, the T-cell repertoires found in thyroid tissue were compared with those found in blood. To explore V-J signatures that distinguish ophthalmopathy from hyperthyroidism, a discovery set of more than 90 patients was enrolled, made up of about 40 with ophthalmopathy and fewer than 60 with stable hyperthyroidism. In total, 135 blood samples were TCR-sequenced: 40 to 45 ophthalmopathy, roughly 77 hyperthyroidism and about 17 hyperthyroidism-to-ophthalmopathy patients. Following sampling, methimazole starting at 30 mg daily was administered to hyperthyroidism patients, and high-dose intravenous methylprednisolone was administered to ophthalmopathy patients. For independent validation, a separate cohort was made up of 18 hyperthyroidism patients plus 17 patients who later progressed from hyperthyroidism to ophthalmopathy. Overall study outcomes, separate from this receptor: In validation, the model predicted ophthalmopathy progression with 70.59% sensitivity and roughly 72% specificity; roughly 12 predicted patients were CT-confirmed with GO in a median of approximately 6.5 months. Sample size was not statistically predetermined, and group allocation was not concealed from the investigators. Ophthalmopathy was separated from stable hyperthyroidism by the 13-signature model with more than 85% sensitivity and about 81% specificity in cross-validation and with 80%/75% in the test set. Most expanded thyroid clonotypes with frequency above 0.001 were also detected in blood, suggesting blood repertoires may reflect the thyroid immune response.

The CDR3 contains 16 residues, cysteine and phenylalanine counted. The DNA shown is the 48-base CDR3, in frame from base 1. The CDR1 and CDR2 encoded by the germline V gene (reference sequence) are MNHEY and SMNVEV. The germline V and J ends show losses of 2 bases and 8 bases respectively, and no gene match explains 13 bases of the junction. The hyperthyroidism patients were 18 to 65 years old and newly diagnosed, with a disease duration of less than 2 months. Patients with other autoimmune diseases, uncontrolled infections, pregnancy or lactation were excluded. Clinical symptoms, serum thyroxine, TRAb, thyroid ultrasound and orbital computed tomography were used for diagnosis. Total RNA was extracted with Trizol reagent and quality-checked on an Agilent 2100 Bioanalyzer. TCR beta CDR3 regions were amplified from RNA transcripts for repertoire sequencing. A first-round RT-PCR used HTBI primers with the Qiagen OneStep RT-PCR kit, followed by a second-round multiplex PCR, size selection and purification. Libraries were sequenced paired-end with 100 bp reads on an Illumina HiSeq2000. As for how the authors treated the data: Reads were processed with SOAPnuke, discarding reads with adapters, uncalled bases, mean Phred below 15, or no exact constant-primer or identifier match. High-quality paired reads were merged with COPE v1.2.5. Unique nucleotide sequences were defined as clonotypes and aligned to IMGT TRB V, D and J references using MiTCR v1.1. Analysis was restricted to V-J combinations with a frequency above 0.0001, which covered about 99% of repertoires. For each V-J combination, a TCR clonal expansion and chaos score was defined as the ratio of F50 clonal expansion to chaos observed in the TCRdist matrix. Features were reduced by Welch's t-statistics and random forest to over 10 V-J combinations, which fed a naive Bayes classifier. Thyroid-blood repertoire similarity was quantified with the Morisita-Horn index. In-frame beta chains were kept once TCRdb had trimmed the public reads at Q25 with fastp and called clones with MiXCR. A single entry per CDR3 protein holds the most common genes and DNA from its merged rows. The V and J calls and clone size are TCRdb's, not the authors'. In all, the sample holds more than 1,000,000 distinct CDR3 sequences, and about 40% of those were seen once. Over 8.5% of the sample is taken by the ten largest.

This clonotype came up a few times. Its antigen is currently not known. Per-nucleotide qualities are absent, and no much larger clonotype sits a single base away. Input material: peripheral blood or thyroid tissue (not recorded which). This receptor was obtained from an adult man with Graves' hyperthyroidism. The sequence joins TRBV27 to TRBJ1-2; TRBD1 fits 8 bases in the junction. The CDR3 loop reads CASSLVASGGVRGYTF. The DNA sequence is as follows: TGTGCCAGCAGTTTAGTGGCGTCAGGGGGCGTCAGGGGCTACACCTTC.